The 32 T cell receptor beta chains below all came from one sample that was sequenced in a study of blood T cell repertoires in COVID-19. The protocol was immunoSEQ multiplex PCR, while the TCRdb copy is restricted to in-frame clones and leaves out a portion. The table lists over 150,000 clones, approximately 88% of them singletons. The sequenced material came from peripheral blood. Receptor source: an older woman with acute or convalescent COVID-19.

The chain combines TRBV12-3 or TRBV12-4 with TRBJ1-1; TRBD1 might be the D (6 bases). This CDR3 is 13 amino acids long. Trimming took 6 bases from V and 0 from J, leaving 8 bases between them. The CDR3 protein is CASSGQMNTEAFF. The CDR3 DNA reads TGTGCCAGCAGCGGACAGATGAACACTGAAGCTTTCTTT.

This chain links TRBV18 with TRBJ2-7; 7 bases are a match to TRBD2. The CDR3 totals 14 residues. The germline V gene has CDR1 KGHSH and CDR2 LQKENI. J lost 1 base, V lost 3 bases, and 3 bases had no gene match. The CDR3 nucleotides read TGTGCCAGCTCACCCGGGAGGAGTTCCTACGAGCAGTACTTC. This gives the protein CASSPGRSSYEQYF.

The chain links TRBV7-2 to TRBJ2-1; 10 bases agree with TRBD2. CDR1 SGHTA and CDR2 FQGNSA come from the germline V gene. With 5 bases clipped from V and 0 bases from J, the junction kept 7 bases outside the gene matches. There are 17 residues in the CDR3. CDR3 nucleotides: TGTGCCAGCAGCCTGACTAGCGGGTTGAGCTCCTACAATGAGCAGTTCTTC. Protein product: CASSLTSGLSSYNEQFF. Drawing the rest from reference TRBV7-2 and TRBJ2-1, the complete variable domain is GAGVSQSPSNKVTEKGKDVELRCDPISGHTALYWYRQSLGQGLEFLIYFQGNSAPDKSGLPSDRFSAERTGGSVSTLTIQRTQQEDSAVYLCASSLTSGLSSYNEQFFGPGTRLTVL.

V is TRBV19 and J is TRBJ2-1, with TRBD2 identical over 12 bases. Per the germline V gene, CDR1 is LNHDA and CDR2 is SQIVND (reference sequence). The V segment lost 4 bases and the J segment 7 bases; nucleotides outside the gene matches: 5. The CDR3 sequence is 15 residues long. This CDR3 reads CASSTLAGGLNEQFF. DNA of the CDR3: TGTGCCAGTAGTACGCTAGCGGGGGGGCTGAATGAGCAGTTCTTC.

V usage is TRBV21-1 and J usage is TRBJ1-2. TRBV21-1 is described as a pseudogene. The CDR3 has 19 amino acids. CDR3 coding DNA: TGTGCCAGCAGCACCTCGGGCAGACTTCGCCCCCGAGGGCACTATGGCTACACCTTC. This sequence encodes CASSTSGRLRPRGHYGYTF.

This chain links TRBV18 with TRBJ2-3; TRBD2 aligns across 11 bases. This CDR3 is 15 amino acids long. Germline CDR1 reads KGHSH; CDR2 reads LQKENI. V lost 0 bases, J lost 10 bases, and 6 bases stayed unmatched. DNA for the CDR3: TGTGCCAGCTCACCACCCTTACTAGCGGGGGAAGCGCAGTATTTT. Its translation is CASSPPLLAGEAQYF.

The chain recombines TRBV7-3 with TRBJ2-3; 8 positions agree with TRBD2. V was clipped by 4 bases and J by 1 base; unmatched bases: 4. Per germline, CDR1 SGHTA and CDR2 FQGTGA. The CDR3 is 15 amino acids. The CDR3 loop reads CASSSGLARTDTQYF. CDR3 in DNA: TGTGCCAGCAGCTCCGGACTAGCTCGCACAGATACGCAGTATTTT.

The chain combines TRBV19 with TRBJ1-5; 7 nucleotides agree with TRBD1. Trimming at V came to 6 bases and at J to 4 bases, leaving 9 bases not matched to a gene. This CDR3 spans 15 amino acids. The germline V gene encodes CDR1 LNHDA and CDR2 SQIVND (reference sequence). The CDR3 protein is CASSLDRWGNQPQHF. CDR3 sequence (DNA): TGTGCCAGTAGCTTGGACAGGTGGGGGAATCAGCCCCAGCATTTT.

This CDR3 is CASSLGGTGYYGYTF. The CDR3 coding sequence is TGTGCCAGCAGCTTAGGCGGGACAGGCTACTATGGCTACACCTTC. The chain has TRBV11-1 and TRBJ1-2; 8 bases match TRBD1. There are 15 residues in the CDR3. V gave up 1 base and J gave up 3 bases; unmatched junction bases: 4. CDR1 SGHAT and CDR2 FQDESV come from the germline V gene (reference sequence).

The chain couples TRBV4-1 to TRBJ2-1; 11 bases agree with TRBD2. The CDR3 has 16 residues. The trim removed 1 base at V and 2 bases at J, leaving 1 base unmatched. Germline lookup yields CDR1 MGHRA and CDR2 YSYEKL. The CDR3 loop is CASSQATSGAYNEQFF. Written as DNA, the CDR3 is TGCGCCAGCAGCCAAGCGACTAGCGGGGCCTACAATGAGCAGTTCTTC.

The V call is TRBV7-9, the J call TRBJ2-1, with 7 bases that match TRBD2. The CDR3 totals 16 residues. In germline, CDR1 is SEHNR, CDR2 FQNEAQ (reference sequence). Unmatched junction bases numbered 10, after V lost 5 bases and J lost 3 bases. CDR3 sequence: CASSASGTTGYNEQFF. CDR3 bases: TGTGCCAGCAGCGCGTCCGGGACTACCGGCTACAATGAGCAGTTCTTC. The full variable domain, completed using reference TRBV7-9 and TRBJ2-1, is DTGVSQNPRHKITKRGQNVTFRCDPISEHNRLYWYRQTLGQGPEFLTYFQNEAQLEKSRLLSDRFSAERPKGSFSTLEIQRTEQGDSAMYLCASSASGTTGYNEQFFGPGTRLTVL.

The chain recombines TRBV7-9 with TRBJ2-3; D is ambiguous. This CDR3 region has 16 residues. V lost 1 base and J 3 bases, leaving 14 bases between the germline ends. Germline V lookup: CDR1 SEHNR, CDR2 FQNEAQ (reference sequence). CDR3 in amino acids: CASSLGASSVTDTQYF. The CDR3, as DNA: TGTGCCAGCAGCTTAGGTGCTAGTTCTGTAACAGATACGCAGTATTTT.

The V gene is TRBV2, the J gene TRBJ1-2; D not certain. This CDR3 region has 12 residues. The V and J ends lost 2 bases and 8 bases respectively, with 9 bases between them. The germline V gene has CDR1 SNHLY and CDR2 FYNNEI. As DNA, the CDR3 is TGTGCCAGCAGTGAAAGTCCGGAGGGCTACACCTTC. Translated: CASSESPEGYTF. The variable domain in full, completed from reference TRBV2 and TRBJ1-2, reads EPEVTQTPSHQVTQMGQEVILRCVPISNHLYFYWYRQILGQKVEFLVSFYNNEISEKSEIFDDQFSVERPDGSNFTLKIRSTKLEDSAMYFCASSESPEGYTFGSGTRLTVV.

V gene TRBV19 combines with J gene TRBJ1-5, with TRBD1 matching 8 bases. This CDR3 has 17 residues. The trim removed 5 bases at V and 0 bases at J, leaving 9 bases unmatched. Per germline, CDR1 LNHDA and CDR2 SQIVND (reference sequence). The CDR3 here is CASSGAGGGYSNQPQHF. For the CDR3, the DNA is TGTGCCAGTAGTGGGGCAGGGGGCGGGTATAGCAATCAGCCCCAGCATTTT.

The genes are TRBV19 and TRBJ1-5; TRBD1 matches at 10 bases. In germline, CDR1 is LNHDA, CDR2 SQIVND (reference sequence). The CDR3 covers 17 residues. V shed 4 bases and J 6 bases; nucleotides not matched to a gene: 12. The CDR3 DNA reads TGTGCCAGTAGTAACCCTAACAAGGACAGGGGGATTCAGCCCCAGCATTTT. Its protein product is CASSNPNKDRGIQPQHF.

This chain's CDR3 is CSASQRGGPATQYF. The CDR3 DNA reads as TGCAGTGCTAGTCAGCGGGGGGGCCCGGCGACCCAGTACTTC. This chain joins TRBV20-1 and TRBJ2-5; 10 nucleotides align to TRBD2. This CDR3 has 14 residues. The germline V gene encodes CDR1 DFQATT and CDR2 SNEGSKA (reference sequence). The J segment lost 7 bases and the V segment lost 3 bases, leaving 8 bases of the junction unmatched.

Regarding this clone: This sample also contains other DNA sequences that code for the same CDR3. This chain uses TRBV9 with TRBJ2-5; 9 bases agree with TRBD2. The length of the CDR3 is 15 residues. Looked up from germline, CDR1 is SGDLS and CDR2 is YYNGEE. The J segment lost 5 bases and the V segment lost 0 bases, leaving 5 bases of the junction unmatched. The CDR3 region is CASSVGGGAVETQYF. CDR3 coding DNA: TGTGCCAGCAGCGTAGGCGGGGGGGCAGTTGAGACCCAGTACTTC.

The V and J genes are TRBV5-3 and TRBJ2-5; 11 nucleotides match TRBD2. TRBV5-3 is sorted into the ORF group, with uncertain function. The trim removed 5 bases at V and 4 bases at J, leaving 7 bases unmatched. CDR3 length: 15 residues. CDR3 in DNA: TGTGCCAGAAGAACTAGCGGGGGCCTGGGAGAGACCCAGTACTTC. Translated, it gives CARRTSGGLGETQYF.

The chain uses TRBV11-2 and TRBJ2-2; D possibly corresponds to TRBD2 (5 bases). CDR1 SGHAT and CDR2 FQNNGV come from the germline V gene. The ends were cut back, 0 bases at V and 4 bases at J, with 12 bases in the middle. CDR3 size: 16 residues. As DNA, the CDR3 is TGTGCCAGCAGCTTAGATCCGAGGGTTGTCACCGGGGAGCTGTTTTTT. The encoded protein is CASSLDPRVVTGELFF.

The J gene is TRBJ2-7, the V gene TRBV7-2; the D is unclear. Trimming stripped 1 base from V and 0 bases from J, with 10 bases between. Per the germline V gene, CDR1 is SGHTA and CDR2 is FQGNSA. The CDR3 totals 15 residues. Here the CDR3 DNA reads TGTGCCAGCAGCTTAGGAGTTGAAGCCTCCTACGAGCAGTACTTC. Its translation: CASSLGVEASYEQYF. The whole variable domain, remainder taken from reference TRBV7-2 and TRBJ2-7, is GAGVSQSPSNKVTEKGKDVELRCDPISGHTALYWYRQSLGQGLEFLIYFQGNSAPDKSGLPSDRFSAERTGGSVSTLTIQRTQQEDSAVYLCASSLGVEASYEQYFGPGTRLTVT.

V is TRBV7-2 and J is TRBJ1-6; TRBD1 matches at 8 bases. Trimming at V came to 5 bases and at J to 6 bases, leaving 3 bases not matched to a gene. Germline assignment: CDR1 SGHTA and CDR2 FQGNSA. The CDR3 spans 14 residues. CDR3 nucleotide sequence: TGTGCCAGCAGCAAGGACAGGGCTAATTCACCCCTCCACTTT. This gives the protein CASSKDRANSPLHF.

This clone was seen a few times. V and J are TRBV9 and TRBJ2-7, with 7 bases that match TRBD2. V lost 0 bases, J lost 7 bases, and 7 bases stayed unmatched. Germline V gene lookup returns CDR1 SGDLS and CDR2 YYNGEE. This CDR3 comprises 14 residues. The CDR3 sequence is CASSVGGAGWEQYF. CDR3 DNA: TGTGCCAGCAGCGTAGGGGGAGCGGGGTGGGAGCAGTACTTC.

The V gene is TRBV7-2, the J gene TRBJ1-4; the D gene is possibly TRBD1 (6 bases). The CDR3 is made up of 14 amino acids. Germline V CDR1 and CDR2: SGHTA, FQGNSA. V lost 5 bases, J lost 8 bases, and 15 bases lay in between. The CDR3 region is CASSLGGAREKLFF. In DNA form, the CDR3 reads TGTGCCAGCAGCCTTGGGGGGGCAAGGGAAAAACTGTTTTTT.

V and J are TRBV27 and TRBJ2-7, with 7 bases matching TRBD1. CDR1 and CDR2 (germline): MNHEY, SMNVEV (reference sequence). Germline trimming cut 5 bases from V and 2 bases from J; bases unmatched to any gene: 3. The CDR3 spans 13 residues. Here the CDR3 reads CASSAGTAYEQYF. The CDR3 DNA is TGTGCCAGCAGTGCCGGGACAGCCTACGAGCAGTACTTC.

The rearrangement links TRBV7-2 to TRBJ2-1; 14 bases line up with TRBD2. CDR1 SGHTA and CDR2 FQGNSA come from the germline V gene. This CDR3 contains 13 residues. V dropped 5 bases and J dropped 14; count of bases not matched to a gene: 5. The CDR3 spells CASSLGLAGGEFF. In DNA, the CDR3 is TGTGCCAGCAGCCTCGGACTAGCGGGGGGTGAGTTCTTC.

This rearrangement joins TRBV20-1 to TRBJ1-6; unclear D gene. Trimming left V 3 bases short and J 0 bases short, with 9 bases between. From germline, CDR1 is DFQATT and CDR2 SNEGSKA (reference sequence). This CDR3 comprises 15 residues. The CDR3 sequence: CSASFGSSYNSPLHF. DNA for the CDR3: TGCAGTGCTAGTTTCGGTAGCTCCTATAATTCACCCCTCCACTTT.

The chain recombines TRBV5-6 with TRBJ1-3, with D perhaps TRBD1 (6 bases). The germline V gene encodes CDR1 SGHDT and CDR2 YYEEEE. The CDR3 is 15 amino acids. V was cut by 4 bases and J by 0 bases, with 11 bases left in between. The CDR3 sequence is CASSRDTGSGNTIYF. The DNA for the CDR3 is TGTGCCAGCAGCCGGGACACCGGCTCTGGAAACACCATATATTTT. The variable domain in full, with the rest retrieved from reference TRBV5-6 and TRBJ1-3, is DAGVTQSPTHLIKTRGQQVTLRCSPKSGHDTVSWYQQALGQGPQFIFQYYEEEERQRGNFPDRFSGHQFPNYSSELNVNALLLGDSALYLCASSRDTGSGNTIYFGEGSWLTVV.

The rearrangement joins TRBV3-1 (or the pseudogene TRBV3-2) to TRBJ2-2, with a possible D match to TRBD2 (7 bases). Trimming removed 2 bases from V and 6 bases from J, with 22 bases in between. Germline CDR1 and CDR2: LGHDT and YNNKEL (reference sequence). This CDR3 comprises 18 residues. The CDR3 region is CASSQFKWGGALPGELFF. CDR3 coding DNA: TGTGCCAGCAGCCAATTTAAGTGGGGGGGGGCGCTCCCCGGGGAGCTGTTTTTT.

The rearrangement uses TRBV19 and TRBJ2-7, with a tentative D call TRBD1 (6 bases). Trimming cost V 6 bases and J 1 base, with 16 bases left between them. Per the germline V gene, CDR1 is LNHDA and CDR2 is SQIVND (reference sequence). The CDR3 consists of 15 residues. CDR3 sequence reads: CASRVGTGLSYEQYF. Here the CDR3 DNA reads TGTGCCAGTAGGGTGGGTACAGGGTTATCCTACGAGCAGTACTTC.

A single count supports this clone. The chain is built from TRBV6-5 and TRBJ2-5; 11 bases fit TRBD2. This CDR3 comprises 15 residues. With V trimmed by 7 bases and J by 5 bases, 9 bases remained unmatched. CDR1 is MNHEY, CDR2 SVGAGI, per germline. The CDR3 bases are TGTGCCAGCATGTATAGCGGGGGGGCGCGGGAGACCCAGTACTTC. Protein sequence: CASMYSGGARETQYF.

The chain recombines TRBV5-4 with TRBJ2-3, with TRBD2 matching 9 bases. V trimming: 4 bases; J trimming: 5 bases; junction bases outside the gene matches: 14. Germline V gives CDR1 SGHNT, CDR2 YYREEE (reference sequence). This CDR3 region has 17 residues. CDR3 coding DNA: TGTGCCAGCAGCCCGGGGGGGCTAGCGGGGATCCAAGATACGCAGTATTTT. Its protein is CASSPGGLAGIQDTQYF. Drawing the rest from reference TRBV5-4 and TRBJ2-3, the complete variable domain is ETGVTQSPTHLIKTRGQQVTLRCSSQSGHNTVSWYQQALGQGPQFIFQYYREEENGRGNFPPRFSGLQFPNYSSELNVNALELDDSALYLCASSPGGLAGIQDTQYFGPGTRLTVL.

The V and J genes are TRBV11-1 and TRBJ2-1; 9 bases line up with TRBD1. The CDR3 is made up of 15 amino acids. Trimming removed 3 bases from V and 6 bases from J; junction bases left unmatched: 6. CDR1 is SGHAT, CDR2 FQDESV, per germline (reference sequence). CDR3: CASSLYRGLRNEQFF. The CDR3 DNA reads TGTGCCAGCAGCTTGTACAGGGGGCTTCGCAATGAGCAGTTCTTC.